Listed below are T cell receptor beta chains from one sample, sequenced in a study of long-term antiretroviral therapy in people with HIV. Repertoires were generated with immunoSEQ multiplex PCR, while TCRdb's copy carries only in-frame clones and drops some. The table records about 24,000 clones, about four fifths of them present only once. The sequences come from unsorted PBMCs, collected 0.4 years after starting antiretroviral therapy. The source of these receptors is a man aged 50-60 years with HIV. Both conserved end residues are part of each CDR3. A D gene is named only where the DNA matches it firmly. Clone size is stated in some rows and not others, as once, few, many or a class when expanded.

abundance,j_gene,v_gene,d_gene,CDR3aa,CDR3nt
-,TRBJ1-5,TRBV5-6,-,CASSFWAENKYSNQPQHF,TGTGCCAGCAGCTTCTGGGCCGAAAATAAGTATAGCAATCAGCCCCAGCATTTT
few,TRBJ1-5,TRBV4-1,-,CASSPVSGQPQHF,TGCGCCAGCAGCCCGGTGTCGGGGCAGCCCCAGCATTTT
-,TRBJ1-3,TRBV18,TRBD1,CASSQGTGASGNTIYF,TGTGCCAGCTCACAGGGGACAGGAGCCTCTGGAAACACCATATATTTT
-,TRBJ2-1,TRBV29-1,-,CSVEEPGGNEQFF,TGCAGCGTTGAAGAACCCGGGGGCAATGAGCAGTTCTTC
-,TRBJ2-7,TRBV7-2,TRBD1,CASSPNRPGQGPAYEQYF,TGTGCCAGCAGCCCGAACAGGCCGGGACAGGGGCCTGCCTACGAGCAGTACTTC
-,TRBJ1-5,TRBV2,TRBD1,CASSADRADNQPQHF,TGTGCCAGCAGTGCAGACAGGGCCGACAATCAGCCCCAGCATTTT
-,TRBJ1-6,TRBV6-6,-,CASSSSGLGSPLHF,TGTGCCAGCAGTTCATCGGGACTTGGATCACCCCTCCACTTT
-,TRBJ1-6,TRBV28,-,CASSFPQNNSPLHF,TGTGCCAGCAGTTTCCCCCAGAATAATTCACCCCTCCACTTT
few,TRBJ2-5,TRBV6-1,-,CASSEIPVGGQETQYF,TGTGCCAGCAGTGAAATTCCGGTGGGCGGGCAAGAGACCCAGTACTTC
-,TRBJ2-7,TRBV7-2,-,CASSLEVTGLYEQYF,TGTGCCAGCAGCTTAGAAGTCACCGGACTCTACGAGCAGTACTTC
-,TRBJ2-1,TRBV5-1,-,CASSLGNRANEQFF,TGCGCCAGCAGCCTTGGAAACAGGGCTAATGAGCAGTTCTTC
-,TRBJ2-3,TRBV9,-,CASSPPLTDTQYF,TGTGCCAGCAGCCCTCCCTTGACAGATACGCAGTATTTT
-,TRBJ2-1,TRBV30,-,CAWSVLRPDNEQFF,TGTGCCTGGAGTGTTCTAAGGCCGGACAATGAGCAGTTCTTC
-,TRBJ1-1,TRBV7-9,-,CASSKGYREAFF,TGTGCCAGCAGTAAGGGATACCGTGAAGCTTTCTTT
-,TRBJ2-3,TRBV4-1,-,CASSQGKTMAQYF,TGCGCCAGCAGCCAAGGGAAGACTATGGCGCAGTATTTT
-,TRBJ2-5,TRBV7-9,-,CASSPRGADQTQYF,TGTGCCAGCAGCCCCCGGGGGGCCGATCAGACCCAGTACTTC
-,TRBJ1-2,TRBV5-1,TRBD1,CASSSLRQGRNYGYTF,TGCGCCAGCAGCTCGCTGCGACAGGGGAGAAACTATGGCTACACCTTC
-,TRBJ2-3,TRBV5-1,-,CASSFRDTDTQYF,TGCGCCAGCAGCTTCCGGGACACAGATACGCAGTATTTT
-,TRBJ2-3,TRBV5-4,TRBD2,CASSQGLAGSTDTQYF,TGTGCCAGCAGCCAAGGACTAGCGGGAAGCACAGATACGCAGTATTTT
-,TRBJ1-6,TRBV19,TRBD1,CASSMVQGVGSPLHF,TGTGCCAGTAGTATGGTACAGGGGGTTGGTTCACCCCTCCACTTT